This is a list of T cell receptor beta chains from one sample in a study. TCRdb processed the 5' RACE reads anew with MiXCR; each CDR3 protein has one entry. The repertoire holds about 54,000 distinct CDR3 sequences, with 17% as singletons. The sequenced sample was naive CD4+ T cells sorted from blood. These receptors all come from a female donor with breast cancer. The CDR3 runs from the conserved cysteine through the conserved F or W. Each record gives: J gene, V gene, CDR3 protein.

TRBJ1-3	TRBV7-2	CASSSMGPFSGNTIYF
TRBJ2-3	TRBV7-3	CASSLRRGGSTDTQYF
TRBJ2-1	TRBV24-1	CATSDYGTGSYNEQFF
TRBJ2-1	TRBV5-1	CASSTGIVVVNEQFF
TRBJ2-1	TRBV12-3/TRBV12-4	CASSFQGAGDEQFF
TRBJ2-1	TRBV18	CASSPAGLAGDNEQFF
TRBJ2-1	TRBV7-6	CASSESGTAYNEQFF
TRBJ2-2	TRBV11-2	CASSPLKNTGELFF
TRBJ2-4	TRBV6-2/TRBV6-3	CASSYSQGFPYF
TRBJ2-5	TRBV7-2	CASSLNSGETQYF
TRBJ1-2	TRBV28	CASSFQSRRSNGYTF
TRBJ1-2	TRBV5-1	CASSLSGNYGYTF
TRBJ1-3	TRBV4-1	CASSPLGLSGNTIYF
TRBJ2-2	TRBV20-1	CSARSQPDTGDLFF
TRBJ2-7	TRBV6-5	CASSPDRVREQYF
TRBJ2-2	TRBV5-1	CASSADLSHTGELFF
TRBJ2-1	TRBV20-1	CSARGALTSSNEQFF
TRBJ2-7	TRBV29-1	CSVEERVEQYF
TRBJ1-2	TRBV11-1	CASSPIGPHYGYTF
TRBJ1-4	TRBV4-1	CASSPRGASTNEKLFF
TRBJ2-5	TRBV20-1	CSARGPREETQYF
TRBJ2-1	TRBV5-1	CASSLAPGLAGDNEQFF
TRBJ2-3	TRBV5-1	CASKDGDTQYF
TRBJ2-5	TRBV15	CATSRGTGGETQYF
TRBJ1-4	TRBV5-6	CASSLVGSRRNEKLFF
TRBJ2-1	TRBV20-1	CSARERGGRWNEQFF